The 20 T cell receptor beta chains below come from one sample, sequenced in a study of T cells after yellow fever vaccination (dated by TCRdb to between 2019 and 2020). The library was prepared using 5' RACE. The sequencing machine was an Illumina NovaSeq 6000. Starting from the raw public reads, TCRdb applied fastp trimming at Q25, assembled clones with MiXCR and retained in-frame beta chains. Rows with one shared CDR3 protein collapse into an entry with the most common genes and DNA. For this sample there are about 240,000 distinct CDR3 sequences; 3.6% appear just once. The ten largest clonotypes hold 15% to 20% of the sample. This specimen's treatment or condition label, per the study, means: live attenuated yellow fever vaccine strain. Sequencing was performed on PBMCs, taken 15 days after the yellow fever booster vaccination. The receptors originated from a man in his late teens or twenties who received the YFV17D yellow fever vaccine.

The table lists this clonotype with many counts. The chain uses TRBV12-3 or TRBV12-4 and TRBJ2-1; no reliable D call. Trimming stripped 1 base from V and 11 bases from J, with 12 bases between. This CDR3 has 13 residues. The CDR3 protein is CASSLGAFKKQFF. CDR3 sequence (DNA): TGTGCCAGCAGTTTAGGGGCTTTCAAGAAGCAGTTCTTC.

This clonotype appeared many times. The rearrangement joins TRBV4-1 to TRBJ1-2; 8 nucleotides match TRBD1. Germline V CDR1 and CDR2: MGHRA, YSYEKL. V trimming: 1 base; J trimming: 4 bases; junction bases outside the gene matches: 2. This CDR3 has 14 amino acids. The CDR3, as DNA: TGCGCCAGCAGCCAAGGACAGGGGTCCTATGGCTACACCTTC. This encodes CASSQGQGSYGYTF.

This clonotype was counted ten times or more. This chain joins TRBV29-1 and TRBJ1-2; possibly TRBD1 for D (5 bases). V was trimmed by 4 bases and J by 10 bases, leaving 16 bases between them. The germline V gene has CDR1 SQVTM and CDR2 ANQGSEA. The CDR3 spans 12 residues. In DNA form, the CDR3 reads TGCAGCGTTGTCCCTAGGGACGGAGACTACACCTTC. It translates to CSVVPRDGDYTF.

The gene calls are TRBV11-1 and TRBJ1-1; no definite D call. Trimming pared 2 bases from V and 4 bases from J, leaving 20 bases between. The CDR3 is 17 residues long. The V gene's germline CDR1 is SGHAT and CDR2 FQDESV (reference sequence). Written as DNA, the CDR3 is TGTGCCAGCAGCTTAAACTATTGGCAGCTCCCCTTCACTGAAGCTTTCTTT. Translating gives CASSLNYWQLPFTEAFF.

V and J are TRBV5-6 and TRBJ2-3, with 9 bases fitting TRBD2. Germline V gives CDR1 SGHDT, CDR2 YYEEEE. J was trimmed by 0 bases and V by 6 bases; bases with no gene match: 8. The CDR3 spans 16 residues. The CDR3 DNA reads TGTGCCAGCAAGACTCTTCTAGCGGGGAGCACAGATACGCAGTATTTT. It yields the protein CASKTLLAGSTDTQYF.

The chain carries TRBV5-4 and TRBJ2-5, with no clear D. The CDR3 runs 15 residues. Germline V lookup: CDR1 SGHNT, CDR2 YYREEE (reference sequence). V lost 0 bases and J 5 bases, leaving 14 bases between the germline ends. CDR3 sequence: CASSLGVEAKETQYF. The DNA for the CDR3 is TGTGCCAGCAGCTTGGGGGTTGAAGCGAAGGAGACCCAGTACTTC.

The sample holds a few counts of this clonotype. The V gene is TRBV9, the J gene TRBJ2-7; TRBD1 aligns across 12 bases. V lost 0 bases, J lost 6 bases, and 4 bases stayed unmatched. The CDR3 contains 15 residues. Germline assignment: CDR1 SGDLS and CDR2 YYNGEE. CDR3 sequence (DNA): TGTGCCAGCAGCGTAGTCGGGACAGGGGGCATCGAGCAGTACTTC. It specifies CASSVVGTGGIEQYF.

This clonotype was detected ten times or more. The chain recombines TRBV3-1 with TRBJ1-2; unclear D gene. V was pared by 1 base and J by 0 bases, with 12 bases between. CDR1 LGHDT and CDR2 YNNKEL come from the germline V gene (reference sequence). This CDR3 comprises 16 residues. This chain's CDR3 is CASSQVFSVANYGYTF. CDR3 nucleotide sequence: TGTGCCAGCAGCCAAGTTTTCTCGGTAGCTAACTATGGCTACACCTTC.

This clonotype was recorded at least ten times. V is TRBV6-5 and J is TRBJ2-5; D unresolved. Trimming took 2 bases from V and 0 from J, leaving 4 bases between them. Germline CDR1 MNHEY, CDR2 SVGAGI. The CDR3 has 13 amino acids. The CDR3 spells CASSYGYQETQYF. The CDR3 DNA reads as TGTGCCAGCAGTTACGGCTACCAAGAGACCCAGTACTTC.

Only a few counts were recorded for this clonotype. V gene TRBV13 combines with J gene TRBJ2-3, with D unclear. CDR3 size: 14 residues. CDR1 and CDR2 from the germline V gene are PRHDT and FYEKMQ (reference sequence). Trimming shortened V by 2 bases and J by 3 bases, and 9 bases separated the two germline ends. The CDR3 loop is CASSLQARTDTQYF. The CDR3 DNA reads as TGTGCCAGCAGCTTACAGGCCCGGACAGATACGCAGTATTTT.

Concerning this clonotype itself: The junction shows a germline mismatch at one end, possibly a read error. The chain has TRBV5-1 and TRBJ2-5; D unresolved. CDR3 length: 13 residues. CDR1 SGHRS and CDR2 YFSETQ come from the germline V gene. The CDR3 DNA reads TGCGCCAGCAGCTTGGATACGGAAGACACCCAGTACTTC. The encoded protein is CASSLDTEDTQYF.

This clonotype was found many times. The gene calls are TRBV20-1 and TRBJ2-1; no clear D. Germline CDR1 and CDR2: DFQATT and SNEGSKA (reference sequence). The CDR3 has 14 residues. Deletions cut 0 bases from V and 2 bases from J, with 8 bases between. The CDR3 here is CSARDSATYNEQFF. CDR3 bases: TGCAGTGCTAGAGATTCGGCTACCTACAATGAGCAGTTCTTC.

This clonotype was seen more than once but under ten times. The DNA of the CDR3 is TGTGCCAGCAGTTACTCGGCCAGGAAGGGGCAGCCCCAGCATTTT. Translating gives CASSYSARKGQPQHF. This chain joins TRBV6-6 and TRBJ1-5; D is perhaps TRBD1 (5 bases). The CDR3 is made up of 15 amino acids. Per the germline V gene, CDR1 is MNHNY and CDR2 is SVGAGI (reference sequence). V lost 0 bases, J lost 7 bases, and 13 bases lay in between.

This clonotype was found a few times. This chain joins TRBV27 and TRBJ2-2, with D maybe TRBD2 (5 bases). The CDR3 is made up of 12 amino acids. CDR1 and CDR2 (germline): MNHEY, SMNVEV (reference sequence). Trimming pared 9 bases from V and 4 bases from J, leaving 9 bases between. CDR3 sequence: CARYEGTGELFF. CDR3 sequence (DNA): TGTGCCAGATACGAGGGCACCGGGGAGCTGTTTTTT.

The chain combines TRBV9 with TRBJ2-7; D might be TRBD2 (7 bases). The CDR3 is made up of 14 amino acids. Germline V CDR1 and CDR2: SGDLS, YYNGEE. V was pared by 3 bases and J by 4 bases, with 14 bases between. The CDR3 here is CASSAGGQTYEQYF. The CDR3 DNA sequence: TGTGCCAGCAGCGCCGGGGGGCAGACTTACGAGCAGTACTTC.

The table lists this clonotype with many counts. CDR3 sequence (DNA): TGTGCCAGCAGCCCAGGGACTTACGAGCAGTACTTC. Translation: CASSPGTYEQYF. V is TRBV12-3 or TRBV12-4 and J is TRBJ2-7, with D possibly being TRBD2 (6 bases). V was trimmed by 6 bases and J by 4 bases, leaving 10 bases between them. This CDR3 contains 12 residues.

In this sample, this clonotype turned up many times. The chain has TRBV20-1 and TRBJ2-5, with D perhaps TRBD1 (6 bases). Germline CDR1 is DFQATT and CDR2 is SNEGSKA (reference sequence). V was cut by 1 base and J by 5 bases, with 11 bases left in between. The length of the CDR3 is 13 residues. CDR3 sequence reads: CSARVTGVETQYF. CDR3 in DNA: TGCAGTGCTAGAGTGACAGGCGTCGAGACCCAGTACTTC.

This clonotype was recorded at least ten times. The chain joins TRBV5-1 to TRBJ1-3, with D possibly TRBD1 on 6 matching bases. The CDR3 consists of 15 residues. Germline-derived CDR1 and CDR2 are SGHRS and YFSETQ. V lost 2 bases and J lost 2, with 11 bases in between. CDR3 amino acids: CASSFAGDTGNTIYF. The DNA of the CDR3 is TGCGCCAGCAGCTTCGCAGGGGATACTGGAAACACCATATATTTT.

The rearrangement uses TRBV5-5 and TRBJ1-1; the D is unclear. V was clipped by 1 base and J by 0 bases, with 10 bases between them. This CDR3 is 15 amino acids long. Germline CDR1 SGHKS, CDR2 YYEKEE (reference sequence). The CDR3 reads CASSLWQAMNTEAFF. CDR3 coding DNA: TGTGCCAGCAGCTTGTGGCAGGCTATGAACACTGAAGCTTTCTTT.

This clonotype was seen ten or more times. V and J are TRBV28 and TRBJ2-2; 11 bases agree with TRBD2. V lost 5 bases to trimming and J lost 0 bases; unmatched junction nucleotides: 8. Germline assignment: CDR1 MDHEN and CDR2 SYDVKM. The length of the CDR3 is 18 residues. The CDR3 region has the DNA TGTGCCAGCAGTCCTCCGGGACTAGCGGTTACGAACACCGGGGAGCTGTTTTTT. Its translation: CASSPPGLAVTNTGELFF. Drawing the rest from reference TRBV28 and TRBJ2-2, the complete variable domain is DVKVTQSSRYLVKRTGEKVFLECVQDMDHENMFWYRQDPGLGLRLIYFSYDVKMKEKGDIPEGYSVSREKKERFSLILESASTNQTSMYLCASSPPGLAVTNTGELFFGEGSRLTVL.